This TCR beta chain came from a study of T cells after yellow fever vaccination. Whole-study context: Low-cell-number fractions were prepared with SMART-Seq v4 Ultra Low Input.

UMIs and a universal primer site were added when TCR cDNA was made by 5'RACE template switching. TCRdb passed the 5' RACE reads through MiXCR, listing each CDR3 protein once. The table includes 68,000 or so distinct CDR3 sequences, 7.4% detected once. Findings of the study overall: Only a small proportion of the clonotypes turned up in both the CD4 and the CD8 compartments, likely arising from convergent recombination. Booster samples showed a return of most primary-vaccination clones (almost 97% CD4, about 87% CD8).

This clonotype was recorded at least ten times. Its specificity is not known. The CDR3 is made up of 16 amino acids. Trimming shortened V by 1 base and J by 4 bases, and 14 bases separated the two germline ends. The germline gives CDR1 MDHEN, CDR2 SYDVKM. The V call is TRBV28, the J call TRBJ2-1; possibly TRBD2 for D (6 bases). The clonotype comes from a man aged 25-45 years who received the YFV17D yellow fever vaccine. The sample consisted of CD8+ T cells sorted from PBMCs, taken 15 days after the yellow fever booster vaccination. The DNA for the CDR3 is TGTGCCAGCAGTTTATATGGGACTTCTCCATACAATGAGCAGTTCTTC. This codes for CASSLYGTSPYNEQFF.